The count of the clone carrying this T cell receptor (beta chain) is one. Its target is not known. The record originates from a study of OX40 agonist ivuxolimab in advanced cancers. Study overall: Patients received ivuxolimab, an agonistic anti-OX40 (CD134) antibody. Findings of the study overall: Partial responders treated at 0.1-3.0 mg/kg exhibited clonal expansion among the lowest measured.

Produced via immunoSEQ multiplex PCR; TCRdb's table is partial and in-frame only. The data show 75,000 to 80,000 clones, 94% seen once. V was pared by 5 bases and J by 8 bases, with 13 bases of the junction left unmatched. The germline gives CDR1 MNHEY, CDR2 SMNVEV (reference sequence). The CDR3 is 15 amino acids. V usage is TRBV27 and J usage is TRBJ1-2, with TRBD1 matching 8 bases. The sequence derives from an adult with an advanced solid tumor such as melanoma, head and neck, liver or kidney cancer. The sequencing used CD4+ or CD8+ T cells sorted from blood, collected in a trial of the OX40 agonist ivuxolimab. CDR3 DNA sequence: TGTGCCAGCAGTCCAACACCCCCAGGGGGCGGAGGCTACACCTTC. It translates to CASSPTPPGGGGYTF.